These T cell receptor beta chains were read from a single sample in a study of T cell repertoires in cytomegalovirus infection. These receptors' targets are unknown. Each CDR3 protein gets one entry after TCRdb re-called the reads with MiXCR. The sample records 700,000 to 950,000 distinct CDR3 sequences, 32% being singletons. Here the sequenced sample was cultured CD8+ T cells from PBMCs, taken from culture after CMV antigen stimulation. Receptors were obtained from a human donor in good health (CMV status not recorded). Some clones in this sample may be carry-over from other donors' samples. The CDR3 runs from the conserved cysteine through the conserved F or W. D genes are given only for firm matches. Clone size appears in some rows only: once, few, many, or a class for an expanded clone.

CDR3 length,J gene,clone size,D gene,V gene,CDR3 DNA,CDR3 protein
13,TRBJ2-3,many,TRBD2,TRBV7-2,TGTGCCATGGGGAACGGGGGGGCAGATACGCAGTATTTT,CAMGNGGADTQYF
17,TRBJ2-1,few,TRBD2,TRBV4-3,TGCGCCAGCAGCCGGATCAGGGGACTAGCGGAATACAATGAGCAGTTCTTC,CASSRIRGLAEYNEQFF
13,TRBJ2-1,few,-,TRBV7-4,TGTGCCAGCAGCTTAACCAAGGGGCTTGAGCAGTTCTTC,CASSLTKGLEQFF
18,TRBJ2-2,many,TRBD2,TRBV7-2,TGTGCCAGCAGCTTACGGCTAGCGGGGGGGCCTTGGGCCGGGGAGCTGTTTTTT,CASSLRLAGGPWAGELFF
17,TRBJ1-5,few,TRBD1,TRBV6-2/TRBV6-3,TGTGCCAGCAGTTCCCCTACAGGGGGGGATAGCAATCAGCCCCAGCATTTT,CASSSPTGGDSNQPQHF
16,TRBJ2-1,-,-,TRBV14,TGTGCCAGCAGCCTACGGTGGGGGGAAGGCTACAATGAGCAGTTCTTC,CASSLRWGEGYNEQFF
15,TRBJ2-5,many,TRBD1,TRBV7-8,TGTGCCAGCAGCACTCGGCTGGGGACAGGGAGTATCCAGTACTTC,CASSTRLGTGSIQYF
17,TRBJ2-3,once,-,TRBV29-1,TGCAGCGCCCCCTCTTTAACAGGACATCCTAGCACAGATACGCAGTATTTT,CSAPSLTGHPSTDTQYF
12,TRBJ1-1,-,-,TRBV25-1,TGTGCCAGCACGTCAGGGGCGACTGAAGCTTTCTTT,CASTSGATEAFF
16,TRBJ2-2,-,TRBD1,TRBV5-4,TGTGCCAGCAGCGAACCGGGACAGGAGGTCACCGGGGAGCTGTTTTTT,CASSEPGQEVTGELFF
17,TRBJ2-3,-,-,TRBV9,TGTGCCAGCAGCGTAACCAATCTAGGGCCAGTTGCAGATACGCAGTATTTT,CASSVTNLGPVADTQYF
15,TRBJ2-7,-,TRBD1,TRBV19,TGTGCCAGTAGTAAGTGGGGACAGGCCGGGGATGAGCAGTACTTC,CASSKWGQAGDEQYF
12,TRBJ1-1,-,-,TRBV6-2/TRBV6-3,TGTGCCAGCAGTTACTATGCGGCTGAAGCTTTCTTT,CASSYYAAEAFF
13,TRBJ1-2,-,-,TRBV10-3,TGTGCCATCAGTGACGGGGGCGCCTATGGCTACACCTTC,CAISDGGAYGYTF
16,TRBJ1-1,-,-,TRBV20-1,TGCAGTGCTAGGGTGGACCGGACAGTCGGAAACACTGAAGCTTTCTTT,CSARVDRTVGNTEAFF
14,TRBJ1-5,few,-,TRBV19,TGTGCCAGTATCGGACGGATTAGCAATCAGCCCCAGCATTTT,CASIGRISNQPQHF
13,TRBJ2-7,-,-,TRBV10-3,TGTGCCATCAGTGAGTCTGAACCCTACGAGCAGTACTTC,CAISESEPYEQYF
13,TRBJ2-7,many,-,TRBV7-6,TGTGCCAGCAGCTCGGATGGAGTTAGCGAGCAGTACTTC,CASSSDGVSEQYF
13,TRBJ2-1,-,TRBD1,TRBV29-1,TGCAGCGTTACAGGGGATACCTACAATGAGCAGTTCTTC,CSVTGDTYNEQFF
17,TRBJ2-1,many,-,TRBV7-9,TGTGCCAGCAGCTTAGTAGTGGTCGTGGCCTCCTACAATGAGCAGTTCTTC,CASSLVVVVASYNEQFF
16,TRBJ1-1,-,TRBD1,TRBV7-8,TGTGCCAGCAGTCATTCTGGACAGGCCCTGAACACTGAAGCTTTCTTT,CASSHSGQALNTEAFF
16,TRBJ1-2,few,-,TRBV7-9,TGTGCCAGCAGCTTAGCGTCACGATTGGGACCTTATGGCTACACCTTC,CASSLASRLGPYGYTF
16,TRBJ2-7,many,-,TRBV7-9,TGTGCCAGCAGCGGAAGCGTGTGGGACCACGACGACGAGCAGTACTTC,CASSGSVWDHDDEQYF
12,TRBJ2-5,-,-,TRBV24-1,TGTGCCACCAGTGATTCCGCAGAGACCCAGTACTTC,CATSDSAETQYF
19,TRBJ1-6,many,-,TRBV6-6,TGTGCCAGCAGTTACTCGGTCCAGGGGTGGAGAATGTATAATTCACCCCTCCACTTT,CASSYSVQGWRMYNSPLHF
17,TRBJ1-2,-,TRBD1,TRBV10-3,TGTGCCGTCAGGGGAACGGACAGGGGAATCGATTTTTATGGCTACACCTTC,CAVRGTDRGIDFYGYTF
14,TRBJ2-2,few,-,TRBV24-1,TGTGCCACCAGTTTTACAGGGAACACCGGGGAGCTGTTTTTT,CATSFTGNTGELFF
14,TRBJ2-5,few,-,TRBV6-2/TRBV6-3,TGTGCCAGCCATCCAAGGACCGCCCAAGAGACCCAGTACTTC,CASHPRTAQETQYF
12,TRBJ1-1,-,-,TRBV7-3,TGTGCCAGCAGCTCGATCGGGACTGAAGCTTTCTTT,CASSSIGTEAFF
15,TRBJ1-6,-,-,TRBV6-2/TRBV6-3,TGTGCCAGCAGCACCCCGACATTTCGAGATTCACCCCTCCACTTT,CASSTPTFRDSPLHF
15,TRBJ2-1,-,TRBD2,TRBV5-6,TGTGCCAGCAACAGCGGGGGGGCGCGCTACAATGAGCAGTTCTTC,CASNSGGARYNEQFF
14,TRBJ2-1,few,-,TRBV12-3/TRBV12-4,TGTGCCAGCAGGACCCAGTTCCAACTTTATGAGCAGTTCTTC,CASRTQFQLYEQFF
14,TRBJ2-7,many,TRBD1,TRBV7-6,TGTGCCAGCAGCTTTCGGGACAGTGGCTACGAGCAGTACTTC,CASSFRDSGYEQYF
13,TRBJ1-2,many,TRBD1,TRBV14,TGTGCCAGCAGCCCGGGACAGTCCTATGGCTACACCTTC,CASSPGQSYGYTF
17,TRBJ2-5,-,TRBD2,TRBV15,TGTGCCACCAGCAGAGGGGATACGCGGGGGGGCCAAGAGACCCAGTACTTC,CATSRGDTRGGQETQYF
13,TRBJ2-1,-,-,TRBV27,TGTGCCAGCAAGGCCAAGCCCTACAATGAGCAGTTCTTC,CASKAKPYNEQFF
14,TRBJ2-7,few,-,TRBV6-1,TGTGCCAGCAGTGGGCCGTATTTTCCCTACGAGCAGTACTTC,CASSGPYFPYEQYF
14,TRBJ2-1,-,TRBD1,TRBV5-3,TGTGCCAGCAGCTCCCCGGACAGGGACTATGAGCAGTTCTTC,CASSSPDRDYEQFF
14,TRBJ2-2,many,TRBD1,TRBV7-6,TGTGCCAGCAGCATTCAGGGGGACCCCGGGGAGCTGTTTTTT,CASSIQGDPGELFF
18,TRBJ2-2,many,-,TRBV7-6,TGTGCCAGCAGCTTAGGGGCTTTGGGGGGCCCGAACACCGGGGAGCTGTTTTTT,CASSLGALGGPNTGELFF